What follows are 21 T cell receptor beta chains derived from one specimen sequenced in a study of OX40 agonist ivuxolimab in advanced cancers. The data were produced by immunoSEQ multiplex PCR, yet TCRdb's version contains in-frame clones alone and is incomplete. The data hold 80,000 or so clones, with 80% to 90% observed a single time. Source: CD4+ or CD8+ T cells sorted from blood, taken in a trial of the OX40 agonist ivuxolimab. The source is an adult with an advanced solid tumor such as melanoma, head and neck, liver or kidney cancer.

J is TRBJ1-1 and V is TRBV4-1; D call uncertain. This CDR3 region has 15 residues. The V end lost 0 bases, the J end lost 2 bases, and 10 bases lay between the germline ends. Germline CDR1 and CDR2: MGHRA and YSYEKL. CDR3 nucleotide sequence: TGCGCCAGCAGCCAAGATAGGGCAACAAACACTGAAGCTTTCTTT. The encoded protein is CASSQDRATNTEAFF.

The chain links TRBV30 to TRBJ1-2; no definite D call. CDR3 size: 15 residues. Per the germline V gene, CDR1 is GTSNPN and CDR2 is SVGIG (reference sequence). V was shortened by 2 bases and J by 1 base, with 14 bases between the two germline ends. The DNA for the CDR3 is TGTGCCTGGAGTATCTCTACGGGTATTAACTATGGCTACACCTTC. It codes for CAWSISTGINYGYTF.

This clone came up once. CDR3: CASSYQGAYGYTF. The DNA of the CDR3 is TGTGCCAGCAGTTATCAGGGAGCCTATGGCTACACCTTC. V is TRBV28 and J is TRBJ1-2; the D gene is possibly TRBD1 (5 bases). The CDR3 length is 13 residues. V gave up 4 bases and J gave up 4 bases, with 10 bases separating them. Germline CDR1 reads MDHEN; CDR2 reads SYDVKM.

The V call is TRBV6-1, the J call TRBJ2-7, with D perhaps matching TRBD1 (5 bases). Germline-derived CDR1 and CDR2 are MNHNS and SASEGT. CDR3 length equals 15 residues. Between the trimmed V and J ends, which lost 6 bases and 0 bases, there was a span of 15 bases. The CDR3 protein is CASSHTGTGSYEQYF. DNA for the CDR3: TGTGCCAGCAGCCACACTGGAACAGGCTCCTACGAGCAGTACTTC.

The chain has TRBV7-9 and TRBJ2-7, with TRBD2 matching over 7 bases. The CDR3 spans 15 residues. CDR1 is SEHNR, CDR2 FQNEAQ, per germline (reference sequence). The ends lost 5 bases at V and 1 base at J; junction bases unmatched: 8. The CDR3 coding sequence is TGTGCCAGCAGCCCCCGGGGCGGGGGATCCTACGAGCAGTACTTC. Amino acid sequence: CASSPRGGGSYEQYF.

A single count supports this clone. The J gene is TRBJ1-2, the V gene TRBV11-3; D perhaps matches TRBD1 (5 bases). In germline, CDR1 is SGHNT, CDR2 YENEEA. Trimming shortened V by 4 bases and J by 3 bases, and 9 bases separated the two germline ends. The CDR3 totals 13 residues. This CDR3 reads CASSYRGYYGYTF. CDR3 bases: TGTGCCAGCAGCTATCGGGGCTACTATGGCTACACCTTC.

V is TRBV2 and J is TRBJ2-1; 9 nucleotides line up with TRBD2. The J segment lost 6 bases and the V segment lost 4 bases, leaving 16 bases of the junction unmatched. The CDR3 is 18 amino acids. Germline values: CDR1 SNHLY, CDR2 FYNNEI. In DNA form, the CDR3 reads TGTGCCAGCAGTGCTTCTGCGGGAGGGCGTCCGGGTTTCAATGAGCAGTTCTTC. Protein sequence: CASSASAGGRPGFNEQFF. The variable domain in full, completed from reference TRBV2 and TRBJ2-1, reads EPEVTQTPSHQVTQMGQEVILRCVPISNHLYFYWYRQILGQKVEFLVSFYNNEISEKSEIFDDQFSVERPDGSNFTLKIRSTKLEDSAMYFCASSASAGGRPGFNEQFFGPGTRLTVL.

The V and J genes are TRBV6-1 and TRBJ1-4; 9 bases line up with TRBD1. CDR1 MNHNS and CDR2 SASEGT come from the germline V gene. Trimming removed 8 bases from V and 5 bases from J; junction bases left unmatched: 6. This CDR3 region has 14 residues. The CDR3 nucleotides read TGTGCCAGCGGCCCCGGACAGGGGAATGAAAAACTGTTTTTT. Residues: CASGPGQGNEKLFF.

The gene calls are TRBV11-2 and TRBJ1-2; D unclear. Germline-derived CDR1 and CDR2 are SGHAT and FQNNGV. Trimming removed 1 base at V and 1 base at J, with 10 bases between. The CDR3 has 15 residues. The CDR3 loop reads CASSLGVGFNYGYTF. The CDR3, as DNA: TGTGCCAGCAGCTTAGGCGTGGGGTTTAACTATGGCTACACCTTC.

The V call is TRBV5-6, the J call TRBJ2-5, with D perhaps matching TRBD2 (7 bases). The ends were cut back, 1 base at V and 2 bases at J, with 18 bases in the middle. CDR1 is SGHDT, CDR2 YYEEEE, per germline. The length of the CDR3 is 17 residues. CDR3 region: CASSLFSRGAGQETQYF. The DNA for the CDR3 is TGTGCCAGCAGCTTGTTTTCCCGGGGGGCCGGACAAGAGACCCAGTACTTC.

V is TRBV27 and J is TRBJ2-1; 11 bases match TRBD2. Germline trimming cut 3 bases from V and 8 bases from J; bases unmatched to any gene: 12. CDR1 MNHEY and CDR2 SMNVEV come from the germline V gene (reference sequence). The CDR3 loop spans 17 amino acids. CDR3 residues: CASSFPLLAGGVYEQFF. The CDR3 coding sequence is TGTGCCAGCAGTTTCCCCCTTCTAGCGGGAGGAGTGTATGAGCAGTTCTTC.

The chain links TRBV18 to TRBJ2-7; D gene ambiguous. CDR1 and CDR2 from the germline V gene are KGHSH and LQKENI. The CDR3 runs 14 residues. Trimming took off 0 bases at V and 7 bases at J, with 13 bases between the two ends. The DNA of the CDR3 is TGTGCCAGCTCACCACCGACGGTTCGTGGGGAGCAGTACTTC. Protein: CASSPPTVRGEQYF.

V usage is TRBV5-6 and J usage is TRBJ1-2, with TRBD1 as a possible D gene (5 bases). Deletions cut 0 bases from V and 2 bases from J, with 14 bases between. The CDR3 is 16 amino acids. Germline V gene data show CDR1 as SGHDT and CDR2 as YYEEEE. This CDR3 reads CASSLVGRGSNYGYTF. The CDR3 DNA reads TGTGCCAGCAGCTTGGTTGGAAGGGGATCCAACTATGGCTACACCTTC.

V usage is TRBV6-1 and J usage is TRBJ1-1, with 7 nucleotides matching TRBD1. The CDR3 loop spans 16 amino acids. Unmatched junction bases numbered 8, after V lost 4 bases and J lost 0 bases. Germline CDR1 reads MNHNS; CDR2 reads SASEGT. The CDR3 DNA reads TGTGCCAGCAGTGGGGGATTGGGACAGATGAACACTGAAGCTTTCTTT. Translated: CASSGGLGQMNTEAFF.

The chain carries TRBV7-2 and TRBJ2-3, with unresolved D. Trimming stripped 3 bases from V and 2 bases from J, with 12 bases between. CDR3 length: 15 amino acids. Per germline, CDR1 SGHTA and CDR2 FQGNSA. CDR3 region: CASSFVGGFTDTQYF. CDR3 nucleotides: TGTGCCAGCAGCTTCGTGGGCGGATTCACAGATACGCAGTATTTT.

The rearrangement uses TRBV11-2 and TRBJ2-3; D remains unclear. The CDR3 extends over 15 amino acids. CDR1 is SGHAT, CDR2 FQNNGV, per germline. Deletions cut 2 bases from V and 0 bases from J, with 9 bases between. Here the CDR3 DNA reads TGTGCCAGCAGCTTATTGGCGGCGAGCACAGATACGCAGTATTTT. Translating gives CASSLLAASTDTQYF.

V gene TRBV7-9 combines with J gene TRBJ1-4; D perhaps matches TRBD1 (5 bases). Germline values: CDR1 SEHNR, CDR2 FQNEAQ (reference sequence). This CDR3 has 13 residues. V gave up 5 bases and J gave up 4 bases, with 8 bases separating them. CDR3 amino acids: CASSQRGNEKLFF. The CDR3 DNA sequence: TGTGCCAGCAGCCAAAGGGGTAATGAAAAACTGTTTTTT. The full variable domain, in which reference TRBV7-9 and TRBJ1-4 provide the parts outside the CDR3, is DTGVSQNPRHKITKRGQNVTFRCDPISEHNRLYWYRQTLGQGPEFLTYFQNEAQLEKSRLLSDRFSAERPKGSFSTLEIQRTEQGDSAMYLCASSQRGNEKLFFGSGTQLSVL.

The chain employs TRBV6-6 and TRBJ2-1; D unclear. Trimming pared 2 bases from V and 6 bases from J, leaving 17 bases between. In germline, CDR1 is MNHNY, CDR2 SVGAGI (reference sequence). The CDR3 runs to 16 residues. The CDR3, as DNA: TGTGCCAGCAGTTACCTTCCCCCTATAGCACTCAATGAGCAGTTCTTC. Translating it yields CASSYLPPIALNEQFF.

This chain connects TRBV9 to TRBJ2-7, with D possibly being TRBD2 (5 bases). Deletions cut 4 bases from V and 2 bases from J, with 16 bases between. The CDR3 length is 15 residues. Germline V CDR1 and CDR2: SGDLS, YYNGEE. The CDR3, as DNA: TGTGCCAGCAGCCCCACGGGAACAGCAGCCTACGAGCAGTACTTC. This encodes CASSPTGTAAYEQYF.

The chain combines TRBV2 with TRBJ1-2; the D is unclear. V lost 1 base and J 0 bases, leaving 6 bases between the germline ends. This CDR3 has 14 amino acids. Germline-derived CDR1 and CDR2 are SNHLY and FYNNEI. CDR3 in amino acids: CASSEDSANYGYTF. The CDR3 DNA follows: TGTGCCAGCAGTGAAGACAGCGCTAACTATGGCTACACCTTC.

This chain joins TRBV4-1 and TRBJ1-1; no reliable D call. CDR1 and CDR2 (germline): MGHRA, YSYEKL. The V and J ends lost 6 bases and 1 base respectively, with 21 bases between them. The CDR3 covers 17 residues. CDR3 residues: CASRDLRATGRNTEAFF. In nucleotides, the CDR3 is TGCGCCAGCAGGGACCTGCGGGCGACGGGGAGGAACACTGAAGCTTTCTTT.